One and the same sample provided the 22 T cell receptor beta chains below, sequenced in a study of blood T cell repertoires in COVID-19. TCRdb's table, derived via immunoSEQ multiplex PCR, lists solely in-frame clones and lacks some. Of around 260,000 clones listed, roughly 90% are singletons. The sequenced material came from PBMCs or T cells enriched from blood (not recorded which). Every receptor here comes from a woman under 40 who had recovered from COVID-19.

This rearrangement joins TRBV28 to TRBJ1-5, with TRBD1 matching 7 bases. CDR1 and CDR2 (germline): MDHEN, SYDVKM. The CDR3 covers 16 residues. V was pared by 7 bases and J by 0 bases, with 9 bases of the junction left unmatched. This CDR3 is CASTAGTAHSNQPQHF. In DNA, the CDR3 is TGTGCCAGCACTGCCGGGACAGCCCATAGCAATCAGCCCCAGCATTTT.

The J gene is TRBJ2-7, the V gene TRBV29-1; 8 positions agree with TRBD1. This CDR3 is 16 amino acids long. The trim removed 1 base at V and 3 bases at J, leaving 11 bases unmatched. Germline lookup yields CDR1 SQVTM and CDR2 ANQGSEA. CDR3 amino acids: CSVEGTGQGEFYEQYF. The CDR3 bases are TGCAGCGTTGAAGGAACAGGACAGGGCGAGTTCTACGAGCAGTACTTC.

This clone came up once. This rearrangement joins TRBV28 to TRBJ1-2, with 7 nucleotides matching TRBD1. The V and J ends lost 4 bases and 4 bases, in that order; junction bases with no gene match: 6. The CDR3 is 14 amino acids. The V gene's germline CDR1 is MDHEN and CDR2 SYDVKM. In DNA form, the CDR3 reads TGTGCCAGCAGTTCCGGGACAGCAATCTATGGCTACACCTTC. As protein: CASSSGTAIYGYTF.

The J gene is TRBJ2-7, the V gene TRBV5-1, with D uncertain. The CDR3 covers 13 residues. Germline CDR1 is SGHRS and CDR2 is YFSETQ. V was clipped by 0 bases and J by 2 bases, with 6 bases between them. CDR3 bases: TGCGCCAGCAGCTTGGACAATGCCTACGAGCAGTACTTC. It yields the protein CASSLDNAYEQYF.

The chain uses TRBV18 and TRBJ2-7; 10 positions agree with TRBD1. Germline V gene lookup returns CDR1 KGHSH and CDR2 LQKENI. V shed 5 bases and J 0 bases; nucleotides not matched to a gene: 7. CDR3 length: 16 amino acids. In DNA form, the CDR3 reads TGTGCCAGCTCAGTTACCGGGACAGGGGCCTCCTACGAGCAGTACTTC. Translated: CASSVTGTGASYEQYF.

The chain combines TRBV9 with TRBJ1-2, with 8 bases aligning to TRBD1. Germline V gene lookup returns CDR1 SGDLS and CDR2 YYNGEE. Losses at the gene ends were 7 bases for V and 6 bases for J; bases not matched to a gene: 5. The CDR3 has 12 residues. In nucleotides, the CDR3 is TGTGCCAGCTACGGGACAGGTCATGGCTACACCTTC. It encodes CASYGTGHGYTF.

The V gene is TRBV30, the J gene TRBJ2-5; D remains ambiguous. The CDR3 sequence is 14 residues long. Trimming pared 0 bases from V and 4 bases from J, leaving 12 bases between. The germline CDR1 and CDR2 sequences are GTSNPN and SVGIG (reference sequence). Here the CDR3 reads CAWSVLSIGETQYF. The CDR3, as DNA: TGTGCCTGGAGTGTACTAAGCATCGGAGAGACCCAGTACTTC. The variable domain in full, with the rest retrieved from reference TRBV30 and TRBJ2-5, is SQTIHQWPATLVQPVGSPLSLECTVEGTSNPNLYWYRQAAGRGLQLLFYSVGIGQISSEVPQNLSASRPQDRQFILSSKKLLLSDSGFYLCAWSVLSIGETQYFGPGTRLLVL.

This clone occurred a few times. The gene calls are TRBV28 and TRBJ1-6, with unresolved D. The CDR3 loop spans 12 amino acids. The V end was cut by 5 bases, the J end by 9 bases, with 8 bases between. From germline, CDR1 is MDHEN and CDR2 SYDVKM. CDR3 nucleotides: TGTGCCAGCAGTGGTTACTCTTCACCCCTCCACTTT. It encodes CASSGYSSPLHF.

V gene TRBV14 combines with J gene TRBJ1-6; D is undetermined. The CDR3 is 14 residues long. CDR1 is SGHDN, CDR2 FVKESK, per germline. V was trimmed by 4 bases and J by 5 bases, leaving 9 bases between them. CDR3 loop: CASSPEWNNSPLHF. DNA of the CDR3: TGTGCCAGCAGCCCGGAGTGGAATAATTCACCCCTCCACTTT.

The V and J genes are TRBV27 and TRBJ2-1, with 14 bases matching TRBD2. Looked up from germline, CDR1 is MNHEY and CDR2 is SMNVEV (reference sequence). The CDR3 spans 15 residues. The V and J ends lost 4 bases and 8 bases, in that order; junction bases with no gene match: 4. This chain's CDR3 is CASSSGLAGADEQFF. The CDR3 nucleotides read TGTGCCAGCAGTTCGGGACTAGCGGGAGCCGATGAGCAGTTCTTC.

The chain is built from TRBV6-5 and TRBJ1-2; D perhaps matches TRBD1 (6 bases). Trimming left V 4 bases short and J 8 bases short, with 14 bases between. The CDR3 sequence is 13 residues long. Germline loops: CDR1 MNHEY, CDR2 SVGAGI. CDR3 in DNA: TGTGCCAGCAGTTTCACAGGGACATCAGGCTACACCTTC. Translated, it gives CASSFTGTSGYTF.

This chain links TRBV5-6 with TRBJ1-2, with 8 positions matching TRBD1. Germline assignment: CDR1 SGHDT and CDR2 YYEEEE. The CDR3 sequence is 14 residues long. V shed 3 bases and J 1 base; nucleotides not matched to a gene: 2. This CDR3 is CASSSTGGNYGYTF. CDR3 coding DNA: TGTGCCAGCAGCTCTACAGGGGGTAACTATGGCTACACCTTC.

CDR3 DNA: TGTGCCAGCAGCCAACAACTAGCGGCGACCTACGAGCAGTACTTC. It yields the protein CASSQQLAATYEQYF. This chain joins TRBV14 and TRBJ2-7; 8 positions agree with TRBD2. Trimming at V came to 2 bases and at J to 2 bases, leaving 5 bases not matched to a gene. CDR1 SGHDN and CDR2 FVKESK come from the germline V gene. The CDR3 runs to 15 residues.

The V and J genes are TRBV30 and TRBJ1-4, with D hard to call. Germline V gene sequence: CDR1 GTSNPN, CDR2 SVGIG (reference sequence). This CDR3 is built from 15 residues. V lost 4 bases and J 3 bases, leaving 15 bases between the germline ends. In DNA, the CDR3 is TGTGCCTGGAATCCGGACCCGAGGGCTAATGAAAAACTGTTTTTT. Translating gives CAWNPDPRANEKLFF.

The V and J genes are TRBV7-3 and TRBJ1-1; the D gene is possibly TRBD1 (6 bases). This CDR3 region has 13 residues. Looked up from germline, CDR1 is SGHTA and CDR2 is FQGTGA. V was trimmed by 4 bases and J by 6 bases, leaving 12 bases between them. The CDR3 here is CASSSIRGAEAFF. For the CDR3, the DNA is TGTGCCAGCAGCTCTATCAGGGGCGCTGAAGCTTTCTTT.

This clone appeared once. This chain connects TRBV5-4 to TRBJ2-5; TRBD1 matches 9 bases. Germline-derived CDR1 and CDR2 are SGHNT and YYREEE (reference sequence). V trimming: 6 bases; J trimming: 5 bases; junction bases outside the gene matches: 11. The CDR3 covers 15 residues. CDR3 region: CASTVTGGLGETQYF. The CDR3 DNA reads as TGTGCCAGCACCGTCACAGGGGGCCTAGGTGAGACCCAGTACTTC.

In its sample, this clone was seen a few times. The J gene is TRBJ2-2, the V gene TRBV5-1, with 8 bases matching TRBD1. CDR3 length: 15 amino acids. Germline V CDR1 and CDR2: SGHRS, YFSETQ. The J segment lost 3 bases and the V segment lost 2 bases, leaving 3 bases of the junction unmatched. The CDR3 is CASSFRDRHTGELFF. Written as DNA, the CDR3 is TGCGCCAGCAGCTTCCGGGACAGGCACACCGGGGAGCTGTTTTTT.

This CDR3 reads CASSPDLPFTDTQYF. The CDR3 nucleotides read TGTGCCAGCAGTCCTGACTTGCCCTTCACAGATACGCAGTATTTT. This chain joins TRBV2 and TRBJ2-3; unclear D gene. The V gene lost 5 bases and the J gene lost 2 bases, with 14 bases spanning the gap. In germline, CDR1 is SNHLY, CDR2 FYNNEI. The CDR3 is 15 residues long.

The chain links TRBV11-2 to TRBJ1-1, with D maybe TRBD1 (5 bases). Looked up from germline, CDR1 is SGHAT and CDR2 is FQNNGV. The V end lost 5 bases, the J end lost 4 bases, and 11 bases lay between the germline ends. CDR3 length: 13 residues. CDR3 amino acids: CASSASQGTEAFF. DNA of the CDR3: TGTGCCAGCAGCGCGAGTCAGGGCACTGAAGCTTTCTTT. The full variable domain, with the rest looked up from reference TRBV11-2 and TRBJ1-1, is EAGVAQSPRYKIIEKRQSVAFWCNPISGHATLYWYQQILGQGPKLLIQFQNNGVVDDSQLPKDRFSAERLKGVDSTLKIQPAKLEDSAVYLCASSASQGTEAFFGQGTRLTVV.

CDR3 DNA sequence: TGTGCCAGTAATGGCAGGGGCGATATAGGCACTGAAGCTTTCTTT. Its translation: CASNGRGDIGTEAFF. The V and J genes are TRBV19 and TRBJ1-1; tentative D call: TRBD1 (6 bases). There are 15 residues in the CDR3. The V end was cut by 7 bases, the J end by 4 bases, with 19 bases between. CDR1 and CDR2 (germline): LNHDA, SQIVND (reference sequence).

The V gene is TRBV18, the J gene TRBJ2-3, with 7 positions matching TRBD1. Germline V gene lookup returns CDR1 KGHSH and CDR2 LQKENI. The CDR3 covers 17 residues. V gave up 3 bases and J gave up 6 bases; unmatched junction bases: 15. The CDR3, as DNA: TGTGCCAGCTCACCTCCACAAACCGACAGGGCTAGCGATACGCAGTATTTT. Its translation: CASSPPQTDRASDTQYF.

The J gene is TRBJ1-6, the V gene TRBV13, with 9 bases lining up with TRBD1. From germline, CDR1 is PRHDT and CDR2 FYEKMQ (reference sequence). J lost 8 bases, V lost 6 bases, and 5 bases had no gene match. The CDR3 runs 14 residues. The CDR3: CASSLGQGDSPLHF. CDR3 DNA: TGTGCCAGCAGTTTGGGACAGGGTGATTCACCCCTCCACTTT.